A selection of T cell receptor beta chains follows, all from one sample in a study of shared clonotypes between healthy human individuals. Measured with immunoSEQ multiplex PCR; TCRdb has only the in-frame clones, and not every one. The sample contains roughly 2.5 million clones, more than 80% of which appear only once. What was sequenced was naive CD4+ T cells sorted from blood. These TCRs come from a man in his late teens or twenties in good health. Each CDR3 is given without its conserved first and last residue. Fields, in order: V gene, clone size, J gene, CDR3 protein. Rows give clone size only sometimes, using once, few, many, or a class for an expanded clone.

TRBV7-8	NA	TRBJ2-4	ASSLSGTGLDIQY
TRBV7-9	NA	TRBJ1-2	ASSLSGTAYGYT
TRBV7-9	NA	TRBJ1-3	ASSLVTGLGNTIY
TRBV11-3	NA	TRBJ2-1	ASSLRGDEQF
TRBV5-1	NA	TRBJ2-7	ASSQEVSGYEQY
TRBV6-1	once	TRBJ2-7	ASSAKWGQGTWYEQY
TRBV7-2	NA	TRBJ2-2	ASSLGLAGLTGELF
TRBV30	NA	NA	AWTRQGSTYEQY
TRBV5-4	NA	TRBJ2-7	ASSLPASGGLYEQY
TRBV5-1	NA	TRBJ2-2	ASSLLADGGELF
TRBV4-2	NA	TRBJ2-5	ASSQGVSGDQETQY
TRBV5-1	once	TRBJ2-7	ASSRGLAGAGYEQY
TRBV7-2	NA	TRBJ2-4	ASSLVSGVTKNIQY
TRBV5-6	NA	TRBJ2-3	ASSFQPSTDTQY
TRBV4-1	NA	TRBJ1-2	ASSQLKNRDSMNPY
TRBV29-1	NA	TRBJ1-2	SVPGTGGPNYGYT
TRBV29-1	NA	TRBJ1-1	SVGHRMNTEAF
TRBV7-2	NA	TRBJ1-3	ASSPRTGWPSSGNTIY
TRBV27	NA	TRBJ2-3	ASSLSATSGGSTDTQY
TRBV25-1	few	TRBJ1-1	ASSGPMNTEAF
TRBV5-6	NA	TRBJ1-2	ASSLVGPAYGYT
TRBV5-1	once	TRBJ2-4	ASSLGLAGEGAKNIQY
TRBV10-3	NA	TRBJ1-4	AISSPGQDEKLF
TRBV5-1	NA	TRBJ1-4	ARKLGTNEKLF
TRBV2	NA	TRBJ2-5	ASSGSQTGFQETQY
TRBV6-5	once	TRBJ1-6	ASSYLQGARNSPLH
TRBV30	NA	TRBJ2-5	AWSVLGTRQETQY
TRBV6-5	few	TRBJ1-6	ASSYIGQGNSPLH
TRBV29-1	NA	TRBJ1-3	SAVRANSGNTIY
TRBV7-9	NA	TRBJ2-7	ASSLDVSEQY
TRBV30	NA	TRBJ2-1	AWSPSGRAVF
TRBV5-6	NA	TRBJ2-7	ASSRFTSGATYEQY
TRBV5-1	NA	TRBJ2-7	ASSLSGYEQY
TRBV6-1	NA	TRBJ2-5	ASSLLAGTQETQY
TRBV2	NA	TRBJ2-1	ASSGDDNEQF
TRBV18	NA	TRBJ1-4	ASSPGRNEKLF
TRBV7-2	NA	TRBJ2-3	ASSRRTSLTDTQY
TRBV7-9	NA	TRBJ2-5	ASSLADLETQY
TRBV18	NA	TRBJ1-1	ASSQRVGTEAF
TRBV5-4	NA	TRBJ2-3	ASSLTVASSTDTQY
TRBV30	NA	TRBJ2-1	AWKGAREQF
TRBV2	NA	TRBJ2-7	ASSLTSAYEQY
TRBV6-6	once	TRBJ2-3	ASSYTDPVSPDTQY
TRBV6-1	NA	TRBJ1-5	ASSSDRLDQPQH
TRBV5-1	NA	TRBJ2-1	ASSRPGLAIYNEQF
TRBV7-2	NA	TRBJ2-3	ASSLVMGLALTDTQY
TRBV14	NA	TRBJ2-5	ASSQPLAGVETQY
TRBV11-2	once	TRBJ1-1	ASSLPFRPNTEAF
TRBV7-2	few	TRBJ2-3	ASSRLAGVSDTQY
TRBV7-9	NA	TRBJ1-4	ASSLGTGSNEKLF
TRBV30	NA	TRBJ2-5	AWSPGETQY
TRBV19	NA	TRBJ2-2	ASRTQNTGELF
TRBV18	NA	TRBJ1-4	ASSPGEQMVKLF
TRBV5-1	NA	TRBJ1-2	ASSFPDRFKGYT
TRBV14	few	TRBJ1-2	ASSHATGPYGYT